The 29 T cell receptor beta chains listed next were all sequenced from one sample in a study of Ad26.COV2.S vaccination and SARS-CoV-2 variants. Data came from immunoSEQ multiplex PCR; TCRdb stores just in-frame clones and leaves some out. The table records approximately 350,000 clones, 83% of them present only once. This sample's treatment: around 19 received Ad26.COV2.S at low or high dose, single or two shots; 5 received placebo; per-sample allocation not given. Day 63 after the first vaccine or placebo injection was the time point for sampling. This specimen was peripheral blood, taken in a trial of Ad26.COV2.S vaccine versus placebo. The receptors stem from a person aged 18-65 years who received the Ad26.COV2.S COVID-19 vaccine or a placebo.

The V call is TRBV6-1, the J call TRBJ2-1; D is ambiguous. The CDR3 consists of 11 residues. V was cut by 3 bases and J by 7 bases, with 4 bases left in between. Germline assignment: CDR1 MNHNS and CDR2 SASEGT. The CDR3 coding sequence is TGTGCCAGCAGTGAGCAGAATGAGCAGTTCTTC. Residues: CASSEQNEQFF.

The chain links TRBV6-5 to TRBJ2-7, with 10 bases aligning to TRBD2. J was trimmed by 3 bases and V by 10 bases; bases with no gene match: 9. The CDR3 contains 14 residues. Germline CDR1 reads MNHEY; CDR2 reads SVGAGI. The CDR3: CATRLAGGLYEQYF. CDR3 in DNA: TGTGCCACCCGATTAGCGGGAGGCCTCTACGAGCAGTACTTC.

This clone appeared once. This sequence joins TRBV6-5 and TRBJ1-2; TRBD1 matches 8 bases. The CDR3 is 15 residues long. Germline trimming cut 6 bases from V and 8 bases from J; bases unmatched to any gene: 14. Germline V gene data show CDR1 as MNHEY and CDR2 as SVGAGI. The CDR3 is CASSRQGPYYKGYTF. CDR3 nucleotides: TGTGCCAGCAGCAGACAGGGGCCTTACTATAAGGGCTACACCTTC.

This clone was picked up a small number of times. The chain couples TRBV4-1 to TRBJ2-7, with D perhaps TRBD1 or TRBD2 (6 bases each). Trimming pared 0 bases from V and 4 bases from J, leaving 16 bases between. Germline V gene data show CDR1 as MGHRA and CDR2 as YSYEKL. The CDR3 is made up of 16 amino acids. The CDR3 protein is CASSQDDGGAVYEQYF. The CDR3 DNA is TGCGCCAGCAGCCAAGATGACGGGGGCGCGGTGTACGAGCAGTACTTC.

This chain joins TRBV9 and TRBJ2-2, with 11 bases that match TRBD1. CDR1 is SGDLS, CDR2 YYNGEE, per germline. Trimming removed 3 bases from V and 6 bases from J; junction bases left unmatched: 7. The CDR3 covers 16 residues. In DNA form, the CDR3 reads TGTGCCAGCAGCGAGGGACAGGGGGTGCTCGCCGGGGAGCTGTTTTTT. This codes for CASSEGQGVLAGELFF. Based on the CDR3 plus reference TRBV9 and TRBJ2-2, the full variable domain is DSGVTQTPKHLITATGQRVTLRCSPRSGDLSVYWYQQSLDQGLQFLIQYYNGEERAKGNILERFSAQQFPDLHSELNLSSLELGDSALYFCASSEGQGVLAGELFFGEGSRLTVL.

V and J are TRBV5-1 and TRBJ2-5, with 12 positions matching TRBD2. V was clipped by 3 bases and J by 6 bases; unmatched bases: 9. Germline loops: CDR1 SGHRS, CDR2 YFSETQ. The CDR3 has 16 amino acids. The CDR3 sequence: CASSSASGRAAQTQYF. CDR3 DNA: TGCGCCAGCAGCTCGGCTAGCGGGAGGGCCGCCCAGACCCAGTACTTC.

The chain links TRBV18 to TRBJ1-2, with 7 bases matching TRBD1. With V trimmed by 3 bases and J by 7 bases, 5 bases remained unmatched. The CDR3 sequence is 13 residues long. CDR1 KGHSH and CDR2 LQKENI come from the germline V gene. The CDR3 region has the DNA TGTGCCAGCTCACCTGAGGGGGCTAGTGGCTACACCTTC. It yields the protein CASSPEGASGYTF.

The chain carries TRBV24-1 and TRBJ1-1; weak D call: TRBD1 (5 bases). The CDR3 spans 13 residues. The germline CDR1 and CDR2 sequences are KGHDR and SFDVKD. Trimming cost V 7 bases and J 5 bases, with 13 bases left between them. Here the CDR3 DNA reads TGTGCCACCAGCAGGGTCCTTTCGACTGAAGCTTTCTTT. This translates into CATSRVLSTEAFF.

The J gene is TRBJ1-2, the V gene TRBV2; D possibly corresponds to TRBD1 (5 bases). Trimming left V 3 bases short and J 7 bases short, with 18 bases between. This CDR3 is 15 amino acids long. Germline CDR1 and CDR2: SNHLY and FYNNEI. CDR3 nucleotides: TGTGCCAGCAGTGAGACCGGGCAGGGAGTCTCTGGCTACACCTTC. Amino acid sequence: CASSETGQGVSGYTF.

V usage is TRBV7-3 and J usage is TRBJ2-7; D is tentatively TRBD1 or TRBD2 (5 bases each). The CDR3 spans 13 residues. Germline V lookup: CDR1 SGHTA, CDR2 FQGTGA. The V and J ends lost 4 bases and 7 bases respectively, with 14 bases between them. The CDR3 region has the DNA TGTGCCAGCAGCTCACAAGGGACGAGGGAGCAGTACTTC. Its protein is CASSSQGTREQYF.

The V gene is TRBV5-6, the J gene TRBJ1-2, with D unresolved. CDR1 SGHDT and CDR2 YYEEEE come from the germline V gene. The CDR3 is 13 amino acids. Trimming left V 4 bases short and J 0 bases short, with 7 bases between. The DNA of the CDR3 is TGTGCCAGCAGCGTTGGAGCTAACTATGGCTACACCTTC. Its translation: CASSVGANYGYTF.

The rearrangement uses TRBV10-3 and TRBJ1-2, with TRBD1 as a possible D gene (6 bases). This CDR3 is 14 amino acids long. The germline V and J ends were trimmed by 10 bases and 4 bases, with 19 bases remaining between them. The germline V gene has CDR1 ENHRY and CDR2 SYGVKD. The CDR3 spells CATMGGALGYGYTF. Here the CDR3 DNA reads TGTGCCACCATGGGGGGGGCCCTTGGCTATGGCTACACCTTC.

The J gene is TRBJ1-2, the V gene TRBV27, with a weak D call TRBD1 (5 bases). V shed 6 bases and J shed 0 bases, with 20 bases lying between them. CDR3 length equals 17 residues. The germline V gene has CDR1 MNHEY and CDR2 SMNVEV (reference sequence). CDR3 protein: CASSPFGRGTANYGYTF. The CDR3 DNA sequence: TGTGCCAGCAGCCCCTTTGGGAGGGGTACGGCTAACTATGGCTACACCTTC.

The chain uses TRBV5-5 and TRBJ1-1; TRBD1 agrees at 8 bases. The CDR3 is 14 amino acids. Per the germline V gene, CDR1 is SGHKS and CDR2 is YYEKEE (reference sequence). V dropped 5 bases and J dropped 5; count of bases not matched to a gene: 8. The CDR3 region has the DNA TGTGCCAGCAGAAGACCAGGGGGCCAGACTGAAGCTTTCTTT. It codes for CASRRPGGQTEAFF.

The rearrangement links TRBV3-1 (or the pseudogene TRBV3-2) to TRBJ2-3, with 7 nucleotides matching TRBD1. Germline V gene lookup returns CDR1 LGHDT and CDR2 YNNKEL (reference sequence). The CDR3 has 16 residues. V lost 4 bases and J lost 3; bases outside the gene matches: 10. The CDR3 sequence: CASSPSTGWGTDTQYF. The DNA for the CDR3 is TGTGCCAGCAGCCCCTCGACAGGGTGGGGTACAGATACGCAGTATTTT.

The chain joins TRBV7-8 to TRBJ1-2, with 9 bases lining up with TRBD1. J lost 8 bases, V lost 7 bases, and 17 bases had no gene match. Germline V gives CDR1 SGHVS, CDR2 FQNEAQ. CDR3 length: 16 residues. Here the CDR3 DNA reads TGTGCCAGCATCCCGAACCGGGACAGGGTATCTGGCGGCTACACCTTC. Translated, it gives CASIPNRDRVSGGYTF.

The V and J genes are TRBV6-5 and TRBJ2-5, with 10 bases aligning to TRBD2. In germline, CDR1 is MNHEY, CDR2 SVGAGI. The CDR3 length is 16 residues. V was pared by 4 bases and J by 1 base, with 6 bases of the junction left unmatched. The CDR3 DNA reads TGTGCCAGCAGTTTGGGGGCTAGCGGGGGCCAAGAGACCCAGTACTTC. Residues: CASSLGASGGQETQYF.

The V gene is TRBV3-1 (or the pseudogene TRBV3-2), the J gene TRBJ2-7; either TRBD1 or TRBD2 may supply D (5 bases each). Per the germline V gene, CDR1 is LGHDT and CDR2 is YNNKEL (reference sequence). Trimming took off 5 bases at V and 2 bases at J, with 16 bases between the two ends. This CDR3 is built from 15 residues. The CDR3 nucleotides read TGTGCCAGCAGCTCAGCCGGGACCGACCCCTACGAGCAGTACTTC. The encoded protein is CASSSAGTDPYEQYF.

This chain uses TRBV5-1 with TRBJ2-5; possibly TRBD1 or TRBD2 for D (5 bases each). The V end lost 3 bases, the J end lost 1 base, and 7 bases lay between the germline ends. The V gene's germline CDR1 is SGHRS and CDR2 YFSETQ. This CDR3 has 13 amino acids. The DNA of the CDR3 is TGCGCCAGCAGCTGGGGGACCCAAGAGACCCAGTACTTC. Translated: CASSWGTQETQYF.

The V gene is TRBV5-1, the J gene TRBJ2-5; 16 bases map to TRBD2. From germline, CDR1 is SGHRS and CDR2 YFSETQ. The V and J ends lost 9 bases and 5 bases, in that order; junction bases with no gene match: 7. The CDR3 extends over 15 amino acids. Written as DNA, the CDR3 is TGCGCCACCGGGACTAGCGGGGGGGGTTCGGAGACCCAGTACTTC. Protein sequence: CATGTSGGGSETQYF.

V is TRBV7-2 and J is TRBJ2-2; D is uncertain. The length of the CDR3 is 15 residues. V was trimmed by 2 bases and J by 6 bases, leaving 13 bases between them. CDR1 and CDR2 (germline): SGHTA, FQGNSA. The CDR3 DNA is TGTGCCAGCAGCTTAACTCCCCGAGGAGCCGGGGAGCTGTTTTTT. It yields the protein CASSLTPRGAGELFF.

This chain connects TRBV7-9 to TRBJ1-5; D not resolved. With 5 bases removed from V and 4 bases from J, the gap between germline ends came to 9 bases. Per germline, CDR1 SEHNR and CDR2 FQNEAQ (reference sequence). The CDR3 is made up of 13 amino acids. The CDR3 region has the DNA TGTGCCAGCAGCCGACCGGGGAATCAGCCCCAGCATTTT. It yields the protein CASSRPGNQPQHF.

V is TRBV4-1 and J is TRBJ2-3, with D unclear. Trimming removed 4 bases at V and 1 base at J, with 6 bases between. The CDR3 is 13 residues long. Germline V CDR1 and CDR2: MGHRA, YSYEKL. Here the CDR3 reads CASSRYGTDTQYF. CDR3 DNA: TGCGCCAGCAGCCGATACGGCACAGATACGCAGTATTTT.

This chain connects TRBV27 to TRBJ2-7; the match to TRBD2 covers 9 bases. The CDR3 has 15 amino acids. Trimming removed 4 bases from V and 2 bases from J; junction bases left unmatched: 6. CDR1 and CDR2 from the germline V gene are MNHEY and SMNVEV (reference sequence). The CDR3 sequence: CASSSGLAGPYEQYF. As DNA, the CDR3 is TGTGCCAGCAGTTCGGGCCTAGCGGGGCCCTACGAGCAGTACTTC.

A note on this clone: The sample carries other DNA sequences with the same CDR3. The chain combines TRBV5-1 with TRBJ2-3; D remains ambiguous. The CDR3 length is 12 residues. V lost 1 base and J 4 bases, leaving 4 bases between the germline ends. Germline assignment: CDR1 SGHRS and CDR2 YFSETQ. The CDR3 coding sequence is TGCGCCAGCAGCTTGCTTTCAGATACGCAGTATTTT. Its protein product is CASSLLSDTQYF.

The CDR3 bases are TGTGCCAGCAGCTTAGATGGAGCAGGGGCATTCACTGAAGCTTTCTTT. It codes for CASSLDGAGAFTEAFF. The rearrangement uses TRBV11-2 and TRBJ1-1; a possible D gene is TRBD1 (6 bases). Germline V gene data show CDR1 as SGHAT and CDR2 as FQNNGV. V was pared by 0 bases and J by 4 bases, with 15 bases between. The CDR3 length is 16 residues. Variable domain in full (rest from reference TRBV11-2 and TRBJ1-1): EAGVAQSPRYKIIEKRQSVAFWCNPISGHATLYWYQQILGQGPKLLIQFQNNGVVDDSQLPKDRFSAERLKGVDSTLKIQPAKLEDSAVYLCASSLDGAGAFTEAFFGQGTRLTVV.

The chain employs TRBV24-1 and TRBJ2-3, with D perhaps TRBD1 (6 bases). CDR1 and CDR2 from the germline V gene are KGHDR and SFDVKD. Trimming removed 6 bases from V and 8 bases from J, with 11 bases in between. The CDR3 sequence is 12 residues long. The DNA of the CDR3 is TGTGCCACCAGTTTAACAGGGACTACGCAGTATTTT. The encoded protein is CATSLTGTTQYF.

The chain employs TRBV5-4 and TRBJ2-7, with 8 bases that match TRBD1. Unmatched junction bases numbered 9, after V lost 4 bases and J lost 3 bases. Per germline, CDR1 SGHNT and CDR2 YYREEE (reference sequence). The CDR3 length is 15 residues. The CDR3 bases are TGTGCCAGCAGCCCTAATCTCGGACAGGGCTACGAGCAGTACTTC. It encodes CASSPNLGQGYEQYF. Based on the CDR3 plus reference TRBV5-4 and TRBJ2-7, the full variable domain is ETGVTQSPTHLIKTRGQQVTLRCSSQSGHNTVSWYQQALGQGPQFIFQYYREEENGRGNFPPRFSGLQFPNYSSELNVNALELDDSALYLCASSPNLGQGYEQYFGPGTRLTVT.

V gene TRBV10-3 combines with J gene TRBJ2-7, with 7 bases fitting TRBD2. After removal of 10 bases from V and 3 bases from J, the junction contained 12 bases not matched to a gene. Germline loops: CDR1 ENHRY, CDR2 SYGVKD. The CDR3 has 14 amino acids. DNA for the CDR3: TGTGCCACTTGGACCGGGACTAAAAGCTACGAGCAGTACTTC. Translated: CATWTGTKSYEQYF.